What follows are 3 T cell receptor beta chains derived from one specimen sequenced in a study of CD8 T cells in Susac syndrome. Random hexamers were used to reverse transcribe 0.5 to 1 ug of RNA. TCRdb recomputed calls from the immunoSEQ multiplex PCR reads with MiXCR, one row per CDR3 protein. The sample has tens of thousands of distinct CDR3 sequences; around 94% are singletons. Sequencing was performed on CD8+ T cells from PBMCs. All receptors derive from a human donor in good health.

The V and J genes are TRBV19 and TRBJ1-5; the D gene is possibly TRBD1 (5 bases). CDR1 LNHDA and CDR2 SQIVND come from the germline V gene (reference sequence). V gave up 5 bases and J gave up 6 bases, with 29 bases separating them. The CDR3 is made up of 19 amino acids. CDR3 region: CASSLELGPTGRGTQPQHF. The CDR3, as DNA: TGTGCCAGTAGTCTCGAGCTCGGACCAACTGGGAGGGGAACTCAGCCCCAGCATTTT.

The genes are TRBV24-1 and TRBJ2-1; a possible D gene is TRBD2 (5 bases). Deletions cut 9 bases from V and 0 bases from J, with 11 bases between. The CDR3 extends over 14 amino acids. Germline CDR1 KGHDR, CDR2 SFDVKD. In DNA, the CDR3 is TGTGCCACCGGGGATGGAGGCTCCTACAATGAGCAGTTCTTC. Translation gives CATGDGGSYNEQFF.

The chain has TRBV7-9 and TRBJ2-1; 8 bases fit TRBD2. The CDR3 runs 16 residues. The junction had 5 bases not matched to a gene; V was cut back by 0 bases and J by 4 bases. Germline loops: CDR1 SEHNR, CDR2 FQNEAQ (reference sequence). The CDR3 region is CASSLAWGLEYNEQFF. The DNA of the CDR3 is TGTGCCAGCAGCTTAGCGTGGGGACTAGAGTACAATGAGCAGTTCTTC.